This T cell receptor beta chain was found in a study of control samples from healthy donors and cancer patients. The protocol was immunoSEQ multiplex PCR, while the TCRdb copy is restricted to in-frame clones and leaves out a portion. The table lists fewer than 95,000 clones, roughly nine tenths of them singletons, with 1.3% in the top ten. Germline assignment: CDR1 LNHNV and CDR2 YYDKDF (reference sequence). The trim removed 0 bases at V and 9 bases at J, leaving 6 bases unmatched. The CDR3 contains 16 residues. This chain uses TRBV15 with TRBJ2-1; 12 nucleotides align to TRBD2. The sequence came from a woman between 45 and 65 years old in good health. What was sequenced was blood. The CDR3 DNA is TGTGCCACCAGCAGAGATAGACTAGCGGGAGAGGTTGAGCAGTTCTTC. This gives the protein CATSRDRLAGEVEQFF.